These 15 T cell receptor beta chains were all obtained from the same sample, sequenced in a study of glioma-infiltrating T cells. Using RNA template, CDR3s of TCR alpha and beta were amplified with iRepertoire arm-PCR. TCRdb re-analysed the multiplex PCR reads in MiXCR, keeping a single row per CDR3 protein. The sample lists roughly 190,000 distinct CDR3 sequences, around 30% occurring once. The sample was glioma tissue, nonneoplastic brain tissue, or PBMCs (not recorded which). These receptors were obtained from a human donor with low-grade glioma or glioblastoma, undergoing nonglioma brain surgery, or in good health (not recorded which).

There are many counts of this clonotype. The chain carries TRBV5-4 and TRBJ1-1; D gene uncertain. The length of the CDR3 is 15 residues. Germline V CDR1 and CDR2: SGHNT, YYREEE (reference sequence). V shed 4 bases and J shed 1 base, with 14 bases lying between them. CDR3 nucleotides: TGTGCCAGCAGCCCCCGGGAGGGAGAGAACACTGAAGCTTTCTTT. Residues: CASSPREGENTEAFF.

As to this clonotype: A much larger clonotype is one base distant, so this may be a read error. This chain connects TRBV7-8 to TRBJ2-4, with TRBD1 matching 8 bases. Germline V gene sequence: CDR1 SGHVS, CDR2 FQNEAQ. The CDR3 totals 15 residues. Trimming removed 3 bases from V and 2 bases from J; junction bases left unmatched: 3. CDR3: CASSFQGATKNIQYF. The CDR3 DNA follows: TGTGCCAGCAGCTTTCAGGGGGCGACCAAAAACATTCAGTACTTC.

This clonotype was found many times. V is TRBV20-1 and J is TRBJ1-2; D remains ambiguous. The V end was cut by 0 bases, the J end by 0 bases, with 17 bases between. This CDR3 has 17 amino acids. The germline CDR1 and CDR2 sequences are DFQATT and SNEGSKA (reference sequence). The CDR3 sequence is CSARDPRDSTANYGYTF. The DNA of the CDR3 is TGCAGTGCTAGAGATCCGAGAGATTCTACAGCTAACTATGGCTACACCTTC.

This clonotype has ten or more counts. CDR3 protein: CASTGSTEAFF. In DNA form, the CDR3 reads TGTGCCAGCACAGGGAGCACTGAAGCTTTCTTT. This sequence joins TRBV19 and TRBJ1-1, with D perhaps matching TRBD1 (6 bases). Trimming left V 9 bases short and J 4 bases short, with 9 bases between. Germline V CDR1 and CDR2: LNHDA, SQIVND (reference sequence). CDR3 size: 11 residues. Together with reference TRBV19 and TRBJ1-1, the CDR3 gives the full variable domain: DGGITQSPKYLFRKEGQNVTLSCEQNLNHDAMYWYRQDPGQGLRLIYYSQIVNDFQKGDIAEGYSVSREKKESFPLTVTSAQKNPTAFYLCASTGSTEAFFGQGTRLTVV.

The rearrangement joins TRBV28 to TRBJ1-6; 7 bases are a match to TRBD1. The CDR3 consists of 13 residues. The germline V gene encodes CDR1 MDHEN and CDR2 SYDVKM. The J segment lost 7 bases and the V segment lost 9 bases, leaving 6 bases of the junction unmatched. CDR3 amino acids: CARGTVDNSPLHF. In DNA, the CDR3 is TGTGCCAGAGGGACAGTGGACAATTCACCCCTCCACTTT.

This clonotype was seen repeatedly, ten times or more. The genes are TRBV10-3 and TRBJ1-1; tentatively, D is TRBD1 (5 bases). This CDR3 comprises 14 residues. Germline CDR1 and CDR2: ENHRY and SYGVKD. V dropped 6 bases and J dropped 1 base, with 12 bases sitting between them. The CDR3 bases are TGTGCCATCAGGGGGACGCCCTCGAACACTGAAGCTTTCTTT. Translation gives CAIRGTPSNTEAFF.

This clonotype was counted only a few times. The chain employs TRBV12-3 or TRBV12-4 and TRBJ2-7, with a possible D match to TRBD1 (6 bases). The CDR3 extends over 15 amino acids. Trimming stripped 5 bases from V and 2 bases from J, with 16 bases between. The CDR3 protein is CASSLGQSRAYEQYF. The CDR3, as DNA: TGTGCCAGCAGTCTCGGACAGTCCCGAGCCTACGAGCAGTACTTC.

For this clonotype: This may stem from a read error, because a much larger clone lies one nucleotide away. This chain joins TRBV19 and TRBJ2-7, with D uncertain. Germline V gene sequence: CDR1 LNHDA, CDR2 SQIVND (reference sequence). The CDR3 contains 13 residues. The CDR3 DNA reads as TGTGCCGGTAGCTACCCTAGCTCCTACGAGCAGTACTTC. This codes for CAGSYPSSYEQYF.

With respect to this clonotype: A single base separates this from a much larger clone, so it may be a read error. This sequence joins TRBV7-9 and TRBJ1-3, with 7 bases lining up with TRBD1. This CDR3 has 15 amino acids. Germline-derived CDR1 and CDR2 are SEHNR and FQNEAQ (reference sequence). CDR3 loop: CTSSSSGGSGNTIYF. The CDR3 DNA is TGTACCAGCAGCTCCTCAGGGGGCTCTGGAAACACCATATATTTT.

In its sample, this clonotype was seen many times. This rearrangement joins TRBV4-3 to TRBJ2-7, with D perhaps matching TRBD1 (5 bases). V lost 0 bases and J lost 2, with 14 bases in between. The CDR3 contains 16 residues. Germline lookup yields CDR1 LGHNA and CDR2 YSLEER. The CDR3 region is CASSQDSRAGTYEQYF. CDR3 nucleotide sequence: TGCGCCAGCAGCCAAGATAGCCGTGCAGGGACCTACGAGCAGTACTTC.

This clonotype was counted many times. The CDR3, as DNA: TGTGCCAGCAGTTTTACCCGGCTAGCCAAAAACATTCAGTACTTC. Encoded protein: CASSFTRLAKNIQYF. V is TRBV28 and J is TRBJ2-4; D is unclear. Trimming took 3 bases from V and 0 from J, leaving 9 bases between them. The germline CDR1 and CDR2 sequences are MDHEN and SYDVKM. CDR3 length: 15 residues.

A remark on this clonotype: A single base separates this from a much larger clone, so it may be a read error. The V gene is TRBV6-2 or TRBV6-3, the J gene TRBJ2-1; 9 nucleotides line up with TRBD2. CDR3 length equals 16 residues. The J segment lost 8 bases and the V segment lost 5 bases, leaving 13 bases of the junction unmatched. Germline loops: CDR1 MNHEY, CDR2 SVGEGT. CDR3 sequence (DNA): TGTGCCAGCAGTGAGGTGTGGGCTAGCGGGATCTATGAGCAGTTCTTC. Translating it yields CASSEVWASGIYEQFF.

On this clonotype itself: Being one base from a much bigger clone, this may be a read error. J is TRBJ1-1 and V is TRBV18; TRBD1 matches at 10 bases. This CDR3 has 14 amino acids. Germline assignment: CDR1 KGHSH and CDR2 LQKENI. CDR3 loop: CARSPGQGRTEAFF. CDR3 nucleotides: TGTGCCAGATCACCGGGACAGGGGCGGACTGAAGCTTTCTTT.

This clonotype showed up just once. The chain couples TRBV20-1 to TRBJ2-7; possible D gene TRBD2, 6 bases. CDR1 DFQATT and CDR2 SNEGSKA come from the germline V gene (reference sequence). With 3 bases removed from V and 13 bases from J, the gap between germline ends came to 22 bases. CDR3 length equals 13 residues. In DNA, the CDR3 is TGCAGTGCTAGGCAAGTGGCTAGCCGGGAGAACTACTTC. Residues: CSARQVASRENYF.

A note on this clonotype: A read error may explain this, as a much larger clone is one base away. The chain combines TRBV30 with TRBJ1-1; D ambiguous. The V gene's germline CDR1 is GTSNPN and CDR2 SVGIG (reference sequence). The CDR3 consists of 11 residues. The V and J ends lost 3 bases and 6 bases respectively, with 8 bases between them. The CDR3 protein is CAWRDYAEAFF. Here the CDR3 DNA reads TGTGCCTGGAGGGATTACGCTGAAGCTTTCTTT.